The rows below give T cell receptor beta chains drawn from one sample of a study of blood T cells in healthy people across ages. TCRdb fed the 5' RACE reads into MiXCR, producing one record per CDR3 protein. The table lists approximately 760,000 distinct CDR3 sequences, 20% to 30% of them singletons. These data were likewise used in another study, on T cells of mothers and their children.

Input material: blood. These receptors all come from a boy under 18 in good health. Each CDR3 is given with its conserved first and last residue. The D gene is left open where the match is weak. The size field is filled for only some rows; it gives once, few, many or a size class.

clone size: NA
D gene: TRBD2
J gene: TRBJ2-7
V gene: TRBV6-1
CDR3 DNA: TGTGCCAGCAGCACCCAGGGGACTAGGATTGGCGACGAGCAGTACTTC
CDR3 protein: CASSTQGTRIGDEQYF

clone size: few
D gene: NA
J gene: TRBJ2-7
V gene: TRBV6-5
CDR3 DNA: TGTGCCAGCAGTGATGGGGTCAACTACGAGCAGTACTTC
CDR3 protein: CASSDGVNYEQYF

clone size: few
D gene: NA
J gene: TRBJ1-1
V gene: TRBV27
CDR3 DNA: TGTGCCAGCAGTTTGGGGTCGGGGGGTGGCACTGAAGCTTTCTTT
CDR3 protein: CASSLGSGGGTEAFF

clone size: few
D gene: TRBD2
J gene: TRBJ2-7
V gene: TRBV2
CDR3 DNA: TGTGCCAGCACGTTAGCGGGTGTAAGGGAGCAGTACTTC
CDR3 protein: CASTLAGVREQYF

clone size: NA
D gene: NA
J gene: TRBJ2-7
V gene: TRBV4-2
CDR3 DNA: TGTGCCAGCAGCCATCTCGGGGTAGCACAGTACGAGCAGTACTTC
CDR3 protein: CASSHLGVAQYEQYF

clone size: NA
D gene: NA
J gene: TRBJ1-5
V gene: TRBV27
CDR3 DNA: TGTGCCAGCAGTTTATTTTCGGGACAGCCCCAGCATTTT
CDR3 protein: CASSLFSGQPQHF

clone size: few
D gene: NA
J gene: TRBJ2-7
V gene: TRBV2
CDR3 DNA: TGTGCCAGCGAACAGGACTCCTACGAGCAGTACTTC
CDR3 protein: CASEQDSYEQYF

clone size: few
D gene: NA
J gene: TRBJ2-7
V gene: TRBV7-3
CDR3 DNA: TGTGCCAGCCCCGGGCGGTACGAGCAGTACTTC
CDR3 protein: CASPGRYEQYF

clone size: NA
D gene: NA
J gene: TRBJ2-7
V gene: TRBV15
CDR3 DNA: TGTGCCACCAGCGGGGAGAGCTACGAGCAGTACTTC
CDR3 protein: CATSGESYEQYF

clone size: once
D gene: TRBD2
J gene: TRBJ2-3
V gene: TRBV7-3
CDR3 DNA: TGTGCCAGCAGCTATCTAGCGGGAGGCCCCCCAGATACGCAGTATTTT
CDR3 protein: CASSYLAGGPPDTQYF

clone size: many
D gene: TRBD2
J gene: TRBJ2-5
V gene: TRBV5-5
CDR3 DNA: TGTGCCAGCAGCGCTGAGTCGGGAGCGGGGGGGCAAGAGACCCAGTACTTC
CDR3 protein: CASSAESGAGGQETQYF

clone size: few
D gene: NA
J gene: TRBJ2-3
V gene: TRBV5-1
CDR3 DNA: TGCGCCAGCAGCTTTTCCCGTTCTCCCCAGGGAGATACGCAGTATTTT
CDR3 protein: CASSFSRSPQGDTQYF

clone size: NA
D gene: NA
J gene: TRBJ2-3
V gene: TRBV29-1
CDR3 DNA: TGCAGCGTTGCGGAGGCGGGTCACTGGTATTTT
CDR3 protein: CSVAEAGHWYF

clone size: NA
D gene: NA
J gene: TRBJ2-1
V gene: TRBV29-1
CDR3 DNA: TGCAGCGTCTACGGGCTCCGGAACTACAATGAGCAGTTCTTC
CDR3 protein: CSVYGLRNYNEQFF

clone size: few
D gene: TRBD2
J gene: TRBJ2-7
V gene: TRBV15
CDR3 DNA: TGTGCCACCAGCAGAGATCGTCTAGCGGGGTTCTACGAGCAGTACTTC
CDR3 protein: CATSRDRLAGFYEQYF

clone size: NA
D gene: TRBD2
J gene: TRBJ2-5
V gene: TRBV19
CDR3 DNA: TGTGCCAGTAGTGGGTCGCTAGCGGGAACGGAGACCCAGTACTTC
CDR3 protein: CASSGSLAGTETQYF

clone size: NA
D gene: NA
J gene: TRBJ1-2
V gene: TRBV19
CDR3 DNA: TGTGCCAGTAGTATACCAGGGGATGGCTACACCTTC
CDR3 protein: CASSIPGDGYTF

clone size: few
D gene: TRBD2
J gene: TRBJ2-1
V gene: TRBV5-1
CDR3 DNA: TGCGCCAGCAGGACTAGCGGGGGACTAGAGCAGTTCTTC
CDR3 protein: CASRTSGGLEQFF

clone size: NA
D gene: NA
J gene: TRBJ2-1
V gene: TRBV6-1
CDR3 DNA: TGTGCCAGCAGTGAAGCAGGACAGTACAATGAGCAGTTCTTC
CDR3 protein: CASSEAGQYNEQFF

clone size: NA
D gene: NA
J gene: TRBJ2-7
V gene: TRBV11-2
CDR3 DNA: TGTGCCAGCAGCTTTATACAGGATACCTACGAGCAGTACTTC
CDR3 protein: CASSFIQDTYEQYF

clone size: NA
D gene: NA
J gene: TRBJ2-1
V gene: TRBV20-1
CDR3 DNA: TGCAGTGCCCCCGTTACAGGGAGGAATGAGCAGTTCTTC
CDR3 protein: CSAPVTGRNEQFF

clone size: NA
D gene: NA
J gene: TRBJ2-3
V gene: TRBV24-1
CDR3 DNA: TGTGCCACCAAAGGGGATACGGATACGCAGTATTTT
CDR3 protein: CATKGDTDTQYF

clone size: NA
D gene: NA
J gene: TRBJ1-6
V gene: TRBV5-1
CDR3 DNA: TGCGCCAGCAGCTTGGGACTCAATAATTCACCCCTCCACTTT
CDR3 protein: CASSLGLNNSPLHF

clone size: few
D gene: NA
J gene: TRBJ2-4
V gene: TRBV20-1
CDR3 DNA: TGCAGTGCTAGAGATTTCGGAATAGCCAAAAACATTCAGTACTTC
CDR3 protein: CSARDFGIAKNIQYF

clone size: few
D gene: TRBD2
J gene: TRBJ2-1
V gene: TRBV20-1
CDR3 DNA: TGCAGTGCTCTGGGACTAGCGGGAGACGGCAATGAGCAGTTCTTC
CDR3 protein: CSALGLAGDGNEQFF

clone size: NA
D gene: NA
J gene: TRBJ2-3
V gene: TRBV7-3
CDR3 DNA: TGTGCCAGCAGCTTAAGCGGCTTCCCAGATACGCAGTATTTT
CDR3 protein: CASSLSGFPDTQYF

clone size: few
D gene: NA
J gene: TRBJ1-5
V gene: TRBV6-1
CDR3 DNA: TGTGCCAGCAGTGAATGGGGTGGACAGCCCCAGCATTTT
CDR3 protein: CASSEWGGQPQHF

clone size: few
D gene: NA
J gene: TRBJ2-7
V gene: TRBV12-3/TRBV12-4
CDR3 DNA: TGTGCCAGCAGTTCATACGGGGCGTCCCACGAGCAGTACTTC
CDR3 protein: CASSSYGASHEQYF

clone size: NA
D gene: NA
J gene: TRBJ2-1
V gene: TRBV2
CDR3 DNA: TGTGCCAGCAGTGGGGTCGGACCTGAGCAGTTCTTC
CDR3 protein: CASSGVGPEQFF

clone size: few
D gene: TRBD1
J gene: TRBJ1-2
V gene: TRBV10-3
CDR3 DNA: TGTGCCATCAGTGACCCACCCGGGACAGGGGATGGCTACACCTTC
CDR3 protein: CAISDPPGTGDGYTF

clone size: few
D gene: NA
J gene: TRBJ1-5
V gene: TRBV7-2
CDR3 DNA: TGTGCCAGCAGCCAACAGGGAGATCAGCCCCAGCATTTT
CDR3 protein: CASSQQGDQPQHF

clone size: NA
D gene: NA
J gene: TRBJ2-4
V gene: TRBV5-1
CDR3 DNA: TGCGCCAGCAGGGGTTCTTCGGACATTCAGTACTTC
CDR3 protein: CASRGSSDIQYF

clone size: NA
D gene: TRBD1
J gene: TRBJ1-2
V gene: TRBV3-1
CDR3 DNA: TGTGCCAGCAGCCACGACACAGGGGGCGCCTATGGCTACACCTTC
CDR3 protein: CASSHDTGGAYGYTF

clone size: few
D gene: TRBD1
J gene: TRBJ2-7
V gene: TRBV28
CDR3 DNA: TGTGCCATAAGGACCGGGACAGGCTCCTACGAGCAGTACTTC
CDR3 protein: CAIRTGTGSYEQYF

clone size: NA
D gene: NA
J gene: TRBJ2-3
V gene: TRBV20-1
CDR3 DNA: TGCAGTGCTAAAGAGGGGACTGCCACAGATACGCAGTATTTT
CDR3 protein: CSAKEGTATDTQYF

clone size: few
D gene: TRBD2
J gene: TRBJ2-3
V gene: TRBV29-1
CDR3 DNA: TGCAGCGTTGACGCTAGCGGGGGCACAGATACGCAGTATTTT
CDR3 protein: CSVDASGGTDTQYF

clone size: NA
D gene: TRBD1
J gene: TRBJ2-3
V gene: TRBV5-1
CDR3 DNA: TGCGCCAGCAGCCTACCGCCGGGACAGGGGCTCACAGATACGCAGTATTTT
CDR3 protein: CASSLPPGQGLTDTQYF

clone size: NA
D gene: TRBD1
J gene: TRBJ2-4
V gene: TRBV29-1
CDR3 DNA: TGCAGCGTATCGGACAGGACAAAAAACATTCAGTACTTC
CDR3 protein: CSVSDRTKNIQYF

clone size: few
D gene: TRBD2
J gene: TRBJ2-3
V gene: TRBV7-3
CDR3 DNA: TGTGCCAGCAGGTCTAGCGGGAGTTCAGATACGCAGTATTTT
CDR3 protein: CASRSSGSSDTQYF

clone size: few
D gene: NA
J gene: TRBJ1-1
V gene: TRBV29-1
CDR3 DNA: TGCAGCGCCCTTCGGGCTGTGTACACTGAAGCTTTCTTT
CDR3 protein: CSALRAVYTEAFF

clone size: NA
D gene: NA
J gene: TRBJ2-2
V gene: TRBV2
CDR3 DNA: TGTGCCAGCAGTGTTCTATCGGTGGACGGGGAGCTGTTTTTT
CDR3 protein: CASSVLSVDGELFF

clone size: NA
D gene: NA
J gene: TRBJ2-1
V gene: TRBV12-3/TRBV12-4
CDR3 DNA: TGTGCCAGCAGTCCAGGACAGTCGGCCTACAATGAGCAGTTCTTC
CDR3 protein: CASSPGQSAYNEQFF

clone size: few
D gene: NA
J gene: TRBJ2-7
V gene: TRBV7-2
CDR3 DNA: TGTGCCAGCAGACTGGGAGGTAGCTACGAGCAGTACTTC
CDR3 protein: CASRLGGSYEQYF

clone size: NA
D gene: TRBD1
J gene: TRBJ2-3
V gene: TRBV11-2
CDR3 DNA: TGTGCCAGCAGCTCCTGGGGACAGGGATGGGATACGCAGTATTTT
CDR3 protein: CASSSWGQGWDTQYF

clone size: NA
D gene: NA
J gene: TRBJ2-7
V gene: TRBV15
CDR3 DNA: TGTGCCACCAGCAGAGATCTTGACGGAAGCGAGCAGTACTTC
CDR3 protein: CATSRDLDGSEQYF

clone size: few
D gene: TRBD2
J gene: TRBJ2-1
V gene: TRBV7-3
CDR3 DNA: TGTGCCAGCAGCCCCGGGACTAGCGGGAGGAGGGTCAATGAGCAGTTCTTC
CDR3 protein: CASSPGTSGRRVNEQFF

clone size: few
D gene: NA
J gene: TRBJ2-5
V gene: TRBV2
CDR3 DNA: TGTGCCAGCGGGGACCCCAAAGAGACCCAGTACTTC
CDR3 protein: CASGDPKETQYF

clone size: few
D gene: TRBD1
J gene: TRBJ2-3
V gene: TRBV20-1
CDR3 DNA: TGCAGTGCTACTGCCGAGACAGGGGCCCGCACAGATACGCAGTATTTT
CDR3 protein: CSATAETGARTDTQYF

clone size: few
D gene: NA
J gene: TRBJ2-3
V gene: TRBV7-9
CDR3 DNA: TGTGCCAGCAGTACGGGGACCGGCACAGATACGCAGTATTTT
CDR3 protein: CASSTGTGTDTQYF

clone size: NA
D gene: NA
J gene: TRBJ2-7
V gene: TRBV12-5
CDR3 DNA: TGTGCTAGTACCGATGGATCCTCCTACGAGCAGTACTTC
CDR3 protein: CASTDGSSYEQYF

clone size: few
D gene: NA
J gene: TRBJ2-7
V gene: TRBV11-2
CDR3 DNA: TGTGCCAGCGGCCTGAATTGGTCACCTTCTGACGAGCAGTACTTC
CDR3 protein: CASGLNWSPSDEQYF

clone size: NA
D gene: NA
J gene: TRBJ2-1
V gene: TRBV29-1
CDR3 DNA: TGCAGCGTTGAAGATAATGACCTACAGGCGTTCTCCTACAATGAGCAGTTCTTC
CDR3 protein: CSVEDNDLQAFSYNEQFF

clone size: few
D gene: NA
J gene: TRBJ1-2
V gene: TRBV6-2/TRBV6-3
CDR3 DNA: TGTGCCAGCGGCCGTTCCGGGACGTCTACCTTC
CDR3 protein: CASGRSGTSTF

clone size: NA
D gene: TRBD2
J gene: TRBJ2-7
V gene: TRBV10-3
CDR3 DNA: TGTGCCATCAGGGAGGAGGGAGGGTCCTACGAGCAGTACTTC
CDR3 protein: CAIREEGGSYEQYF

clone size: NA
D gene: NA
J gene: TRBJ2-7
V gene: TRBV28
CDR3 DNA: TGTGCCAGCAGTTTATGGCCGGGGTACGAGCAGTACTTC
CDR3 protein: CASSLWPGYEQYF

clone size: few
D gene: NA
J gene: TRBJ2-5
V gene: TRBV13
CDR3 DNA: TGTGCCGGCAGCCTTCAGGAATGGGAGACCCAGTACTTC
CDR3 protein: CAGSLQEWETQYF

clone size: few
D gene: NA
J gene: TRBJ2-1
V gene: TRBV7-2
CDR3 DNA: TGTGCCAGCAGCCTCGGACTAACCTACAATGAGCAGTTCTTC
CDR3 protein: CASSLGLTYNEQFF

clone size: NA
D gene: NA
J gene: TRBJ2-4
V gene: TRBV20-1
CDR3 DNA: TGCAGTGCTAGAGATCTCAGGGACTCTGGGAACATTCAGTACTTC
CDR3 protein: CSARDLRDSGNIQYF